One sample yielded the 16 T cell receptor beta chains listed below, sequenced in a study of stem cell transplantation in POMP-related autoinflammatory disease. Measured with immunoSEQ multiplex PCR; TCRdb has only the in-frame clones, and not every one. The profile shows more than 2,500 clones, around 92% of them singletons. Material: CD4+ follicular helper T cells (Tfh) from PBMCs, obtained after stem cell transplantation. These receptors were taken from a human patient with POMP-related autoinflammation and immune dysregulation (PRAID). Part of the T cells may come from the graft donor.

The J gene is TRBJ2-5, the V gene TRBV15, with TRBD1 as a possible D gene (5 bases). Trimming removed 0 bases from V and 2 bases from J, with 7 bases in between. The germline CDR1 and CDR2 sequences are LNHNV and YYDKDF (reference sequence). The length of the CDR3 is 14 residues. This chain's CDR3 is CATSRDRDQETQYF. CDR3 DNA sequence: TGTGCCACCAGCAGAGACAGGGATCAAGAGACCCAGTACTTC.

This chain uses TRBV19 with TRBJ1-2; D is undetermined. This CDR3 is 14 amino acids long. In germline, CDR1 is LNHDA, CDR2 SQIVND (reference sequence). Trimming pared 6 bases from V and 4 bases from J, leaving 15 bases between. The CDR3 region is CASRVPVAGYGYTF. The CDR3 region has the DNA TGTGCCAGTAGGGTCCCCGTTGCGGGCTATGGCTACACCTTC.

This clone was recorded only once. The rearrangement joins TRBV5-1 to TRBJ2-3; D is uncertain. The CDR3 extends over 15 amino acids. Germline values: CDR1 SGHRS, CDR2 YFSETQ. Trimming took off 6 bases at V and 0 bases at J, with 14 bases between the two ends. CDR3 region: CASIPLGSSTDTQYF. The CDR3 bases are TGCGCCAGCATCCCCCTTGGGTCTAGCACAGATACGCAGTATTTT. Full variable domain (remainder filled in from reference TRBV5-1 and TRBJ2-3): KAGVTQTPRYLIKTRGQQVTLSCSPISGHRSVSWYQQTPGQGLQFLFEYFSETQRNKGNFPGRFSGRQFSNSRSEMNVSTLELGDSALYLCASIPLGSSTDTQYFGPGTRLTVL.

The gene calls are TRBV28 and TRBJ1-2; TRBD1 agrees at 8 bases. This CDR3 contains 16 residues. V lost 5 bases, J lost 7 bases, and 15 bases stayed unmatched. Germline V CDR1 and CDR2: MDHEN, SYDVKM. The CDR3 bases are TGTGCCAGCAGTGGAGGTCAGGGGGCGCAAATGGCTGGCTACACCTTC. Translating it yields CASSGGQGAQMAGYTF.

The rearrangement uses TRBV28 and TRBJ1-1; 7 bases match TRBD1. With V trimmed by 11 bases and J by 10 bases, 10 bases remained unmatched. CDR1 and CDR2 (germline): MDHEN, SYDVKM. The CDR3 is made up of 11 amino acids. The CDR3 nucleotides are TGTGCCTCTCACACAGGGGACCGAGCTTTCTTT. It is translated as CASHTGDRAFF.

This clone appeared a single time. This chain links TRBV12-5 with TRBJ2-7; possibly TRBD2 for D (6 bases). This CDR3 has 16 amino acids. V dropped 9 bases and J dropped 4 bases, with 25 bases sitting between them. Germline CDR1 is LGHNT and CDR2 is FRNRAP. DNA for the CDR3: TGTGCTAGCTCCCTTCCCCGGGGGAATTCATTTTACGAGCAGTACGTC. Amino acid sequence: CASSLPRGNSFYEQYV.

The V gene is TRBV6-5, the J gene TRBJ2-5; 12 bases fit TRBD2. Germline CDR1 MNHEY, CDR2 SVGAGI. The J segment lost 5 bases and the V segment lost 4 bases, leaving 8 bases of the junction unmatched. The CDR3 runs to 16 residues. The CDR3 here is CASSWLAGGPGETQYF. In DNA, the CDR3 is TGTGCCAGCAGTTGGCTAGCGGGGGGGCCGGGGGAGACCCAGTACTTC.

This clone came up once. The CDR3 sequence is CASSLVTLYQPQHF. For the CDR3, the DNA is TGTGCCAGCAGCCTCGTGACTTTGTATCAGCCCCAGCATTTT. The chain has TRBV28 and TRBJ1-5, with D hard to call. Trimming removed 6 bases at V and 5 bases at J, with 14 bases between. Germline V CDR1 and CDR2: MDHEN, SYDVKM. The CDR3 is 14 amino acids. The complete variable domain, with remaining parts taken from reference TRBV28 and TRBJ1-5, reads DVKVTQSSRYLVKRTGEKVFLECVQDMDHENMFWYRQDPGLGLRLIYFSYDVKMKEKGDIPEGYSVSREKKERFSLILESASTNQTSMYLCASSLVTLYQPQHFGDGTRLSIL.

This clone was recorded once. The rearrangement joins TRBV5-1 to TRBJ1-1; possibly TRBD1 for D (5 bases). Trimming took 6 bases from V and 4 from J, leaving 19 bases between them. CDR1 and CDR2 (germline): SGHRS, YFSETQ. This CDR3 is 15 amino acids long. The CDR3 here is CASTPGVGTATEAFF. The DNA for the CDR3 is TGCGCCAGCACCCCGGGAGTGGGGACCGCCACTGAAGCTTTCTTT.

The rearrangement uses TRBV18 and TRBJ1-1; TRBD1 matches 9 bases. In germline, CDR1 is KGHSH, CDR2 LQKENI. This CDR3 has 15 amino acids. The J segment lost 4 bases and the V segment lost 5 bases, leaving 8 bases of the junction unmatched. CDR3 DNA sequence: TGTGCCAGCTCAACAGCCGGGACAGGGAGCACTGAAGCTTTCTTT. It encodes CASSTAGTGSTEAFF.

The chain combines TRBV9 with TRBJ2-1, with 10 bases aligning to TRBD2. V shed 5 bases, J shed 6 bases, and the junction held 8 bases outside the gene matches. The CDR3 sequence is 15 residues long. Germline values: CDR1 SGDLS, CDR2 YYNGEE. The CDR3 DNA sequence: TGTGCCAGCAGTAACCTAGCGGGAGTCGGCAATGAGCAGTTCTTC. Translated, it gives CASSNLAGVGNEQFF.

The rearrangement links TRBV7-9 to TRBJ2-7, with TRBD1 matching 9 bases. Unmatched junction bases numbered 8, after V lost 5 bases and J lost 3 bases. The germline CDR1 and CDR2 sequences are SEHNR and FQNEAQ (reference sequence). This CDR3 has 15 amino acids. The CDR3 protein is CASSTWTGEIYEQYF. The DNA of the CDR3 is TGTGCCAGCAGCACCTGGACAGGGGAAATCTACGAGCAGTACTTC.

The chain is built from TRBV2 and TRBJ2-5, with D possibly TRBD1 on 6 matching bases. Germline V gives CDR1 SNHLY, CDR2 FYNNEI. CDR3 length: 14 amino acids. Trimming stripped 6 bases from V and 1 base from J, with 12 bases between. The CDR3 region is CASRKQGSQETQYF. The CDR3 DNA sequence: TGTGCCAGCAGAAAACAGGGTTCCCAAGAGACCCAGTACTTC.

The chain recombines TRBV10-2 with TRBJ1-2; no firm D call. This CDR3 has 12 residues. V dropped 5 bases and J dropped 5 bases, with 9 bases sitting between them. Germline CDR1 reads WSHSY; CDR2 reads SAAADI. The CDR3 nucleotides are TGCGCCAGCAGTTTAAAGTTTTATGGCTACACCTTC. This encodes CASSLKFYGYTF.

The rearrangement uses TRBV6-5 and TRBJ1-1; D unresolved. Germline V gene lookup returns CDR1 MNHEY and CDR2 SVGAGI. The CDR3 consists of 14 residues. V was cut by 6 bases and J by 0 bases, with 11 bases left in between. CDR3 region: CASRRTLMNTEAFF. The CDR3 DNA follows: TGTGCCAGCAGAAGGACGCTTATGAACACTGAAGCTTTCTTT.

The V call is TRBV6-6, the J call TRBJ2-3; D gene uncertain. The CDR3 consists of 12 residues. The V end lost 5 bases, the J end lost 0 bases, and 3 bases lay between the germline ends. CDR1 MNHNY and CDR2 SVGAGI come from the germline V gene (reference sequence). CDR3 nucleotide sequence: TGTGCCAGCAGTCAAAGCACAGATACGCAGTATTTT. It yields the protein CASSQSTDTQYF.